These T cell receptor beta chains were read from a single sample in a study of tumor-infiltrating lymphocytes in primary liver carcinoma. TCRdb recomputed calls from the multiplex PCR reads with MiXCR, one row per CDR3 protein. This table has about 92,000 distinct CDR3 sequences, about 70% appearing once. Specimen: tumor-adjacent normal liver tissue. These receptors all come from a man aged 35 to 55 with primary liver carcinoma and hepatitis B virus infection. Each CDR3 is given with its conserved first and last residue. Each record gives: V gene, D gene, J gene, clone size, CDR3 DNA, CDR3 protein. D genes are given only for firm matches. Clone size appears in some rows only: once, few, many, or a class for an expanded clone.

TRBV10-3	TRBD2	TRBJ2-7	NA	TGTGCCATCGGCATACTAGCGGGGGCGACCAACTCCTACGAGCAGTACTTC	CAIGILAGATNSYEQYF
TRBV6-4	NA	TRBJ2-3	NA	TGTGCCTGCAGTGACGGGGACCCCACAGATACGCAGTATTTT	CACSDGDPTDTQYF
TRBV11-2	TRBD2	TRBJ2-1	NA	TGTGCCAGCAGCCATTTAGCGGGAGCAGGGGTTCGCACGAGCAATGAGCAGTTTTTC	CASSHLAGAGVRTSNEQFF
TRBV28	NA	TRBJ1-1	NA	TGTGCCAGCAGTTTAAACCCTCACACTGGAGCTTTCTTT	CASSLNPHTGAFF
TRBV28	NA	TRBJ2-2	NA	TGTGCCAGCAGCCCCGCCGGGACGGACGTTGGGGAGCTGTTTTTT	CASSPAGTDVGELFF
TRBV28	TRBD2	TRBJ2-1	many	TGTGCCAGCAGTCGGGGACTAGCGGGAACCACTAATGAGCAGTTCTTC	CASSRGLAGTTNEQFF
TRBV11-3	NA	TRBJ2-3	NA	TGTGCCAGCAGCCTGAACGGGGCCACAGATACGCAGTATTTT	CASSLNGATDTQYF
TRBV30	NA	TRBJ1-6	NA	TGTGCTTGGTCCCGCGACCAAGAAAATTCACCCCTCCAATTT	CAWSRDQENSPLQF
TRBV5-1	NA	TRBJ2-7	few	TGCGCCAGCAGCCCGCCTGGAGGGGCCGAGCAGTACTTC	CASSPPGGAEQYF
TRBV29-1	NA	TRBJ2-5	NA	TGCAGCGTTGGAGATCGTCAGAGGAGGACCCAGTACTTC	CSVGDRQRRTQYF
TRBV11-2	NA	TRBJ1-1	NA	TGTGCCAGCAGCAGAGGCGGGACAAGGAATGCTCTCTTT	CASSRGGTRNALF
TRBV11-2	NA	TRBJ2-3	NA	TGTGCCAGCACCTCCGTCGCGATAAATATGCAGTATTTT	CASTSVAINMQYF
TRBV20-1	NA	TRBJ2-7	NA	TGCAGTGCCAGCAGGGTAACGATCTCCGAGCAGTACTTC	CSASRVTISEQYF
TRBV6-2/TRBV6-3	TRBD2	TRBJ2-1	NA	TGTGTCAGCAGTTCCGCCTACTCGGGGACTAGCGTATACAATGAGCAGTTCTTC	CVSSSAYSGTSVYNEQFF
TRBV4-1	NA	TRBJ2-7	many	TGCGCCAGCAGCCAAGTTGGAGACATCTACGAGCAGTACTTC	CASSQVGDIYEQYF
TRBV6-1	TRBD1	TRBJ2-1	NA	TGTGCCAGCAGTGAAGCCCCGGGACAGATGGGCAATGAACAGTTCTTC	CASSEAPGQMGNEQFF
TRBV6-5	TRBD1	TRBJ2-5	NA	TGTGCCAGCAGCAACGGACAGGGGATAGAAGAGACCCGGTACTTC	CASSNGQGIEETRYF
TRBV6-1	NA	TRBJ2-3	NA	TGTACCAGCAGTGAGGCCACAGATACGAAGTATTTT	CTSSEATDTKYF
TRBV14	NA	TRBJ1-1	NA	TGTGCCAGCAGCCAAGATCAGGGCCCTTACCCAGCTTTCTTT	CASSQDQGPYPAFF
TRBV6-1	NA	TRBJ2-7	NA	TGTGCCAGCAGTGAATCCACGGGGACCGACGAGCACTATTTC	CASSESTGTDEHYF
TRBV30	NA	TRBJ2-2	NA	TGTGCCTCCCGGGTGGCGAACACCGGGGAGCTGTTTTTT	CASRVANTGELFF
TRBV29-1	TRBD2	TRBJ2-1	many	TGCAGCGTTGGAGCGGGGATCTACAATGAGCAGTTCTTC	CSVGAGIYNEQFF
TRBV11-2	TRBD1	TRBJ1-3	NA	TGTGTCTGCAGCCCTTTGGACAGGGGGCTAAACACCATATATTTT	CVCSPLDRGLNTIYF
TRBV5-4	NA	TRBJ1-1	NA	TGTGCCAGCAGCACGGACGGGGACACTGAAGCTTTCTTT	CASSTDGDTEAFF
TRBV11-2	TRBD1	TRBJ1-5	NA	TGTGCCAGCAGTGGGACAGCGGGGAGCAATCAGCCCCAGCATTTT	CASSGTAGSNQPQHF
TRBV6-4	TRBD2	TRBJ2-3	NA	TGTGCCAGCAGTGACTCGAGCGGGAGGGCAGATATGCAGTATTTT	CASSDSSGRADMQYF
TRBV29-1	NA	TRBJ2-7	NA	TGCAGCGTTCTCAGTGTGCCCCTCGAGCAGTACTTC	CSVLSVPLEQYF
TRBV11-2	NA	TRBJ2-1	NA	TGTACCAGCAGCTTAGAGGTGGGGGCAGGGCCCTGCAATGAGCAGTTCTTC	CTSSLEVGAGPCNEQFF
TRBV5-6	TRBD2	TRBJ2-3	NA	TGTGCCAGCAGCTTGGGACTAGCGATTAGGATAGATACGCAGTATTTT	CASSLGLAIRIDTQYF
TRBV6-1	NA	TRBJ2-7	NA	TGTGCCAGCAGTGGACAGAGCTCCTACGTGCAGTACTTC	CASSGQSSYVQYF
TRBV11-1	TRBD1	TRBJ1-3	NA	TGTGCCAGCAGCTTTGGGACAGTCTCTGGAAACACTATGTATTTT	CASSFGTVSGNTMYF
TRBV29-1	NA	TRBJ2-5	NA	TGCAGCGGTATGGACAGTGGAGAGACCCAGTACTTC	CSGMDSGETQYF
TRBV5-1	TRBD2	TRBJ2-7	NA	TGCGCCAGCAGTCCAGGAACCTTAGCGGGAGGCCCCTGGGACGAGCAGTACTTC	CASSPGTLAGGPWDEQYF
TRBV5-1	NA	TRBJ2-1	few	TGCGCCAGCAGCTTGAGTCTCAATGAGCAGTTCTTC	CASSLSLNEQFF
TRBV12-3/TRBV12-4	NA	TRBJ2-4	many	TGTGCCAGCAGTACAGGGTGGGGCATTCAGTACTTC	CASSTGWGIQYF
TRBV11-2	NA	TRBJ2-1	medium-sized	TGTGCCAGCAGCTACGGGGCAGCGTACAATGAGCAGTTCTTC	CASSYGAAYNEQFF
TRBV5-1	TRBD1	TRBJ2-7	few	TGCGCCAGCAGCTTGGCCGGGACAGGGATCTCCTACGAGCAGTACTTC	CASSLAGTGISYEQYF
TRBV29-1	TRBD1	TRBJ2-7	NA	TGCAGCGTGGGGACAGGGTTCGAGCATTACTTT	CSVGTGFEHYF
TRBV12-3/TRBV12-4	NA	TRBJ2-1	NA	TGTACCAGCAGTTTGACAGTTAATGAGCAGTTCTTC	CTSSLTVNEQFF
TRBV12-3/TRBV12-4	NA	TRBJ1-1	many	TGTGCCAGCTGCCTACGGGGTCTCACTGAAGCTTTCTTT	CASCLRGLTEAFF
TRBV11-2	NA	TRBJ2-1	NA	TGTACCACATCGCAGATAGAGAATGAGCAGTTCTTC	CTTSQIENEQFF
TRBV7-2	NA	TRBJ2-3	NA	TGTGCGAGCAGCTTAGGTCTGGGGGCAGGAGATACGCAGTATTTT	CASSLGLGAGDTQYF
TRBV6-1	NA	TRBJ2-7	NA	TGTGCCAGCAGTGCTGGGGGGAGATACGAGCAGTACTTC	CASSAGGRYEQYF
TRBV5-5	NA	TRBJ2-7	NA	TGTGCCAGCAGCACCGTGACGGGGTTCAGCACCTACGAGCAGTACTTC	CASSTVTGFSTYEQYF
TRBV4-1	NA	TRBJ1-4	NA	TGCGCCAGTAGCCAAGATGAAGGGAAACTGTTTTTT	CASSQDEGKLFF
TRBV5-6	TRBD1	TRBJ1-5	NA	TGTGCCAGCAGCTACACTGGGACAGGGACGGATCGGCCCCAGCATTTT	CASSYTGTGTDRPQHF
TRBV27	NA	TRBJ2-1	few	TGTGCCAGCTCCCGGGGCGGGTGCTCCTACAATGAGCAGTTCTTC	CASSRGGCSYNEQFF
TRBV6-5	TRBD1	TRBJ1-5	once	TGTGCCAGCAGGACAGGGGGCTTTAATCAATCCCAGCATTTC	CASRTGGFNQSQHF
TRBV4-2	NA	TRBJ2-3	NA	TGTCCCAGCAGCCATGGGGATCCTACGCAGTATTTT	CPSSHGDPTQYF